Listed below are T cell receptor beta chains from one sample, sequenced in a study of T cells in Graves' hyperthyroidism and ophthalmopathy. TCRdb reanalysed the multiplex PCR reads using MiXCR and keeps one entry per CDR3 protein. The sample lists a few hundred thousand distinct CDR3 sequences; around 15% were seen once. The sample was blood. Every receptor here comes from a woman aged 35 to 49 with Graves' ophthalmopathy. Both conserved end residues are part of each CDR3. D genes are given only for firm matches. A row's size may be missing; if present it is once, few, many or a size class.

D: .; size: many; V: TRBV6-1; J: TRBJ1-2; CDR3: CASSYPMTSPAGDGYTF; DNA: TGTGCCAGCAGTTACCCAATGACGTCCCCGGCGGGAGATGGCTACACCTTC
D: TRBD1; size: .; V: TRBV7-9; J: TRBJ1-1; CDR3: CASSPRDRNTEAFF; DNA: TGTGCCAGCAGCCCACGGGACAGGAACACTGAAGCTTTCTTT
D: TRBD2; size: many; V: TRBV7-9; J: TRBJ2-7; CDR3: CASSLVGGTGGYEQYF; DNA: TGTGCCAGCAGCTTAGTGGGCGGGACGGGGGGCTACGAGCAGTACTTC
D: .; size: .; V: TRBV5-1; J: TRBJ2-5; CDR3: CASSLDGDPGETQYF; DNA: TGCGCCAGCAGCTTGGACGGGGACCCAGGGGAGACCCAGTACTTC
D: .; size: many; V: TRBV20-1; J: TRBJ2-3; CDR3: CSAREGARDTQYF; DNA: TGCAGTGCTAGAGAAGGGGCAAGAGATACGCAGTATTTT
D: .; size: many; V: TRBV2; J: TRBJ1-6; CDR3: CASSPRENSPLHF; DNA: TGTGCCAGCTCTCCAAGGGAGAATTCACCCCTCCACTTT
D: .; size: many; V: TRBV7-2; J: TRBJ1-6; CDR3: CASSSPELGKNSPLHF; DNA: TGTGCCAGCAGCTCACCCGAGCTGGGTAAAAATTCACCCCTCCACTTT
D: .; size: many; V: TRBV18; J: TRBJ2-7; CDR3: CASSPGQDNSYEQYF; DNA: TGTGCCAGCTCACCGGGGCAGGATAACTCCTACGAGCAGTACTTC
D: TRBD2; size: .; V: TRBV13; J: TRBJ2-1; CDR3: CASSAGEDNEQFF; DNA: TGTGCCAGCAGCGCGGGGGAGGACAATGAGCAGTTCTTC
D: .; size: many; V: TRBV6-1; J: TRBJ1-2; CDR3: CASRQLPIYGYTF; DNA: TGTGCCAGCAGACAGCTCCCCATCTATGGCTACACCTTC
D: .; size: many; V: TRBV2; J: TRBJ2-7; CDR3: CASSEYPSEASYEQYF; DNA: TGTGCCAGCAGTGAGTACCCCTCGGAGGCATCCTACGAGCAGTACTTC
D: TRBD1; size: few; V: TRBV2; J: TRBJ1-6; CDR3: CASSRDSPNNNSPLHF; DNA: TGTGCCAGCAGCCGGGACAGTCCAAACAACAATTCACCCCTCCACTTT
D: TRBD2; size: few; V: TRBV2; J: TRBJ2-2; CDR3: CASSEGLANTGELFF; DNA: TGTGCCAGCAGTGAGGGACTAGCCAACACCGGGGAGCTGTTTTTT
D: .; size: many; V: TRBV7-8; J: TRBJ2-3; CDR3: CASSWLASGSTDTQYF; DNA: TGTGCCAGCAGCTGGCTCGCGAGCGGAAGCACAGATACGCAGTATTTT
D: TRBD1; size: few; V: TRBV20-1; J: TRBJ1-3; CDR3: CSALPVDRAGNTIYF; DNA: TGCAGTGCCCTGCCGGTCGACAGGGCTGGAAACACCATATATTTT
D: TRBD2; size: .; V: TRBV10-1; J: TRBJ2-7; CDR3: CASSFGLAGNYEQYF; DNA: TGCGCCAGCAGCTTTGGACTAGCGGGGAACTACGAGCAGTACTTC
D: .; size: .; V: TRBV20-1; J: TRBJ2-2; CDR3: CSARNIIGSARPTGELFF; DNA: TGCAGTGCCCGGAATATCATTGGCTCCGCTCGGCCCACCGGGGAGCTGTTTTTT
D: .; size: few; V: TRBV25-1; J: TRBJ1-6; CDR3: CASSEGTQNSPLHF; DNA: TGTGCCAGCAGTGAGGGGACCCAGAATTCACCCCTCCACTTT
D: .; size: many; V: TRBV18; J: TRBJ2-7; CDR3: CASSPTSSGEQYF; DNA: TGTGCCAGCTCACCGACTAGTTCTGGCGAGCAGTACTTC
D: TRBD2; size: many; V: TRBV6-1; J: TRBJ2-3; CDR3: CASSYTRGGTDTQYF; DNA: TGTGCCAGCAGTTACACGCGGGGGGGCACAGATACGCAGTATTTT